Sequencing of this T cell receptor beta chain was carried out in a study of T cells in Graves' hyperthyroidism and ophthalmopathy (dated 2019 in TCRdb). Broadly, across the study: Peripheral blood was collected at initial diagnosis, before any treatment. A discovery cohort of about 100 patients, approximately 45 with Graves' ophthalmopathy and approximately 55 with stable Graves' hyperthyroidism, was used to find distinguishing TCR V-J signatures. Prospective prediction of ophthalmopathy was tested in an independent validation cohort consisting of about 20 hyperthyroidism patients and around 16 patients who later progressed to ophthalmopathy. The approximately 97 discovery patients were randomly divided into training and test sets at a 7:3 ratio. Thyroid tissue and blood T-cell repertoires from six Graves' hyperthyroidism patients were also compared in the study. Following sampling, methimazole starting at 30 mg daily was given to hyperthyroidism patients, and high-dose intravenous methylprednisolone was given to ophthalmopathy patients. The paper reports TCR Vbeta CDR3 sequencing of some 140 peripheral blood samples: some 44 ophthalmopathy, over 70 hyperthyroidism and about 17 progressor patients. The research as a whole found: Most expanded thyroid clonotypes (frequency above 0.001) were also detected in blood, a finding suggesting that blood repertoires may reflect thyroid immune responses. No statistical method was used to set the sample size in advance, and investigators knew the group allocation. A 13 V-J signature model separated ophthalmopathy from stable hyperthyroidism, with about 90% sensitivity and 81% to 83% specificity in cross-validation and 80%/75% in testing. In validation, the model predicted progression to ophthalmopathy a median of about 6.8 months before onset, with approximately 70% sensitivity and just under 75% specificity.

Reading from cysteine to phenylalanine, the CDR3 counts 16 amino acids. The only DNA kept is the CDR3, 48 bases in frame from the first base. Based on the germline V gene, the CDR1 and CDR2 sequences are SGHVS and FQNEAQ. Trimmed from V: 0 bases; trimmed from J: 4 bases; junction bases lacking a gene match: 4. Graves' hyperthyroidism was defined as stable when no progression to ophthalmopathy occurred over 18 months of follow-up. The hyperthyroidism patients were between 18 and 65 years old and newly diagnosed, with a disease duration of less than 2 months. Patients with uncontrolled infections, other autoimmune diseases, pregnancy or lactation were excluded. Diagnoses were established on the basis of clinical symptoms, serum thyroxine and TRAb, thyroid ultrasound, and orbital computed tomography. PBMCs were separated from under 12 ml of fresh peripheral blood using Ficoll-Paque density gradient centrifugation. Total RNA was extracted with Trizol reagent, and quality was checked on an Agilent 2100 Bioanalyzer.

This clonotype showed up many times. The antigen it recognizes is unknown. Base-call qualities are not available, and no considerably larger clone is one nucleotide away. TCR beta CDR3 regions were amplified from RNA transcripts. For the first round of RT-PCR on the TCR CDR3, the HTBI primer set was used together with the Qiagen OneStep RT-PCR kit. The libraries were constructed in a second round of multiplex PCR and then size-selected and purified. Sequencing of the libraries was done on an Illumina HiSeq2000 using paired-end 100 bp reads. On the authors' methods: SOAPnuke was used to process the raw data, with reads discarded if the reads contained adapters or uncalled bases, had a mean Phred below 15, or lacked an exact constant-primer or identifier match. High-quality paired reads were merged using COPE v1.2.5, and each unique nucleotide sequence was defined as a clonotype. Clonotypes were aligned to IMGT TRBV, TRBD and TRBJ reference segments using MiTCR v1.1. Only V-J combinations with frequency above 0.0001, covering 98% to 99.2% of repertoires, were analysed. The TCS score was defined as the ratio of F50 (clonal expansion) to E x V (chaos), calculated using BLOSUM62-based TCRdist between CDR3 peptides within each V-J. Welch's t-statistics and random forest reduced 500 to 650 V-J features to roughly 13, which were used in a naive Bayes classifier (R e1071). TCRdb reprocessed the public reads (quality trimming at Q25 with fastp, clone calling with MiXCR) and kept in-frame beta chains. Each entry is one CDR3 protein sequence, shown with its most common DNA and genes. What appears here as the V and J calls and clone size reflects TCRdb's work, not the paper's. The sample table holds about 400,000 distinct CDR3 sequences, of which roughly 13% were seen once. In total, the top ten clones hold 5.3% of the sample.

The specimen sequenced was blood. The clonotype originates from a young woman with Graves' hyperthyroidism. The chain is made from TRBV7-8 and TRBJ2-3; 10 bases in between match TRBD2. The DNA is TGTGCCAGCAGCTTAGCAGCGGGAGGGTCTCCAGATACGCAGTATTTT. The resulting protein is CASSLAAGGSPDTQYF.